Each of the 32 T cell receptor beta chains below was sequenced from the same sample in a study of T cell changes during pregnancy in multiple sclerosis. Clones were read by immunoSEQ multiplex PCR, and TCRdb kept only the in-frame ones, dropping some. The top ten hold just over 0.85% of the sample, which has 60,000 or so clones, roughly 91% seen once. The sample was peripheral blood, taken before pregnancy. These TCRs come from a female donor with multiple sclerosis, enrolled in a pregnancy study.

In its sample, this clone was seen once. V usage is TRBV4-2 and J usage is TRBJ1-6, with 7 bases fitting TRBD1. J was trimmed by 9 bases and V by 4 bases; bases with no gene match: 6. Germline V gene data show CDR1 as LGHNA and CDR2 as YNFKEQ. The CDR3 loop spans 14 amino acids. DNA for the CDR3: TGTGCCAGCAGCCCCAGGGACAGCTTTTCACCCCTCCACTTT. This encodes CASSPRDSFSPLHF.

CDR3 sequence: CASRLDPSYNEQFF. As DNA, the CDR3 is TGTGCCAGCAGATTAGATCCCTCCTACAATGAGCAGTTCTTC. The chain joins TRBV6-4 to TRBJ2-1; D is uncertain. The CDR3 is made up of 14 amino acids. The germline V gene encodes CDR1 MRHNA and CDR2 SNTAGT. V gave up 6 bases and J gave up 0 bases, with 9 bases separating them.

This rearrangement joins TRBV9 to TRBJ1-2, with a possible D match to TRBD1 (5 bases). The CDR3 consists of 15 residues. Germline-derived CDR1 and CDR2 are SGDLS and YYNGEE. V lost 0 bases, J lost 0 bases, and 9 bases lay in between. The CDR3 reads CASSVARVTNYGYTF. The CDR3 coding sequence is TGTGCCAGCAGCGTAGCCAGGGTCACTAACTATGGCTACACCTTC.

The rearrangement links TRBV7-2 to TRBJ2-5, with 10 bases that match TRBD2. The CDR3 contains 13 residues. Unmatched junction bases numbered 1, after V lost 4 bases and J lost 5 bases. Germline V gene sequence: CDR1 SGHTA, CDR2 FQGNSA. In DNA form, the CDR3 reads TGTGCCAGCAGCTATAGCGGGGGGGAGACCCAGTACTTC. It translates to CASSYSGGETQYF.

Here the CDR3 reads CASSVAISSSTDTQYF. The CDR3 nucleotides are TGTGCCAGCAGCGTAGCGATTAGCAGTAGCACAGATACGCAGTATTTT. This chain links TRBV9 with TRBJ2-3; no reliable D call. Germline-derived CDR1 and CDR2 are SGDLS and YYNGEE. This CDR3 has 16 amino acids. V was shortened by 0 bases and J by 0 bases, with 11 bases between the two germline ends.

The rearrangement links TRBV6-5 to TRBJ1-5; weak D call: TRBD1 (6 bases). Germline V lookup: CDR1 MNHEY, CDR2 SVGAGI. The V end lost 4 bases, the J end lost 4 bases, and 8 bases lay between the germline ends. The CDR3 covers 13 residues. In DNA form, the CDR3 reads TGTGCCAGCAGTTGGACAGTTAATCAGCCCCAGCATTTT. Its protein is CASSWTVNQPQHF.

The chain couples TRBV30 to TRBJ1-5; D is ambiguous. CDR3 size: 14 residues. Trimming left V 0 bases short and J 5 bases short, with 11 bases between. Germline CDR1 reads GTSNPN; CDR2 reads SVGIG (reference sequence). The CDR3 spells CAWSVQLQDQPQHF. Here the CDR3 DNA reads TGTGCCTGGAGTGTTCAGCTTCAGGATCAGCCCCAGCATTTT.

The rearrangement uses TRBV5-8 and TRBJ1-1, with 9 bases that match TRBD1. The germline CDR1 and CDR2 sequences are SGHTS and YDEGEE. J lost 4 bases, V lost 4 bases, and 8 bases had no gene match. This CDR3 comprises 15 residues. The CDR3, as DNA: TGTGCCAGCAGCCTGGAAGACAGGGGGACCACTGAAGCTTTCTTT. It encodes CASSLEDRGTTEAFF.

The V call is TRBV5-1, the J call TRBJ2-7, with 15 bases identical to TRBD2. CDR1 and CDR2 (germline): SGHRS, YFSETQ. This CDR3 comprises 20 residues. J lost 5 bases, V lost 3 bases, and 18 bases had no gene match. The CDR3, as DNA: TGCGCCAGCAGCTCCGGCAGGACTAGCGGGGGGGCACAACGGGGGGACGAGCAGTACTTC. As protein: CASSSGRTSGGAQRGDEQYF.

The chain joins TRBV27 to TRBJ1-1; 9 bases are shared with TRBD1. Germline CDR1 MNHEY, CDR2 SMNVEV (reference sequence). The trim removed 6 bases at V and 5 bases at J, leaving 7 bases unmatched. The CDR3 runs to 14 residues. CDR3 nucleotides: TGTGCCAGCAGAACCGACAGGGGGGGTACTGAAGCTTTCTTT. This codes for CASRTDRGGTEAFF.

This clone was counted a few times. This chain connects TRBV6-4 to TRBJ2-4; a possible D gene is TRBD2 (7 bases). This CDR3 comprises 13 residues. Germline CDR1 MRHNA, CDR2 SNTAGT. Trimming cost V 2 bases and J 9 bases, with 11 bases left between them. DNA of the CDR3: TGTGCCAGCAGTGACGGGGGGGCCGGCATTCAGTACTTC. Protein: CASSDGGAGIQYF.

This chain uses TRBV30 with TRBJ2-3; D unresolved. V lost 0 bases to trimming and J lost 6 bases, with 10 bases between them. This CDR3 region has 13 residues. Germline V gene sequence: CDR1 GTSNPN, CDR2 SVGIG (reference sequence). CDR3: CAWSVLLEDTQYF. CDR3 coding DNA: TGTGCCTGGAGTGTCCTATTGGAGGATACGCAGTATTTT.

The rearrangement joins TRBV15 to TRBJ1-5; D possibly corresponds to TRBD1 (5 bases). Germline V CDR1 and CDR2: LNHNV, YYDKDF (reference sequence). V lost 1 base to trimming and J lost 1 base, with 8 bases between them. This CDR3 is 15 amino acids long. The CDR3 DNA reads as TGTGCCACCAGCAGAGGGGGGGGGAGCAATCAGCCCCAGCATTTT. Translation: CATSRGGGSNQPQHF.

J is TRBJ1-2 and V is TRBV7-2; TRBD1 matches at 8 bases. The CDR3 sequence is 16 residues long. Looked up from germline, CDR1 is SGHTA and CDR2 is FQGNSA. V lost 0 bases to trimming and J lost 8 bases; unmatched junction nucleotides: 11. The CDR3 loop is CASSLAHTGGGTGYTF. The CDR3 coding sequence is TGTGCCAGCAGCTTAGCGCACACAGGGGGAGGAACAGGCTACACCTTC. The variable domain in full, completed from reference TRBV7-2 and TRBJ1-2, reads GAGVSQSPSNKVTEKGKDVELRCDPISGHTALYWYRQSLGQGLEFLIYFQGNSAPDKSGLPSDRFSAERTGGSVSTLTIQRTQQEDSAVYLCASSLAHTGGGTGYTFGSGTRLTVV.

The V and J genes are TRBV11-1 and TRBJ2-3; the match to TRBD2 covers 12 bases. The length of the CDR3 is 16 residues. Trimming at V came to 5 bases and at J to 2 bases, leaving 5 bases not matched to a gene. CDR1 SGHAT and CDR2 FQDESV come from the germline V gene (reference sequence). CDR3 loop: CASSPGLAGVTDTQYF. The CDR3 DNA reads as TGTGCCAGCAGCCCGGGACTAGCGGGCGTCACAGATACGCAGTATTTT.

This chain connects TRBV19 to TRBJ2-7, with TRBD2 matching over 9 bases. V lost 3 bases and J lost 4; bases outside the gene matches: 1. The germline CDR1 and CDR2 sequences are LNHDA and SQIVND (reference sequence). The CDR3 has 13 amino acids. The CDR3 coding sequence is TGTGCCAGTAGTATTCTAGCGGGGTACGAGCAGTACTTC. Protein sequence: CASSILAGYEQYF.

This chain joins TRBV7-2 and TRBJ1-1; 10 bases match TRBD1. This CDR3 region has 13 residues. Unmatched junction bases numbered 3, after V lost 6 bases and J lost 5 bases. In germline, CDR1 is SGHTA, CDR2 FQGNSA. DNA for the CDR3: TGTGCCAGCAGAAGACAGGGGGCAACTGAAGCTTTCTTT. It encodes CASRRQGATEAFF.

In this sample, this clone turned up once. The chain recombines TRBV19 with TRBJ2-3; tentatively, D is TRBD1 (6 bases). V lost 3 bases to trimming and J lost 6 bases, with 16 bases between them. Germline assignment: CDR1 LNHDA and CDR2 SQIVND (reference sequence). The CDR3 length is 15 residues. CDR3 sequence (DNA): TGTGCCAGTAGTATCGGATATACAGGGTTGGATACGCAGTATTTT. It specifies CASSIGYTGLDTQYF.

This clone was detected only once. The V gene is TRBV27, the J gene TRBJ1-1; a weak D match, TRBD1 (5 bases). The CDR3 extends over 14 amino acids. Looked up from germline, CDR1 is MNHEY and CDR2 is SMNVEV (reference sequence). Trimming pared 3 bases from V and 2 bases from J, leaving 10 bases between. The CDR3 loop reads CASSFTGTNTEAFF. The CDR3 region has the DNA TGTGCCAGCAGTTTTACCGGGACTAACACTGAAGCTTTCTTT.

J is TRBJ2-1 and V is TRBV6-6; 10 bases fit TRBD2. The length of the CDR3 is 16 residues. Germline CDR1 and CDR2: MNHNY and SVGAGI (reference sequence). The junction had 9 bases not matched to a gene; V was cut back by 10 bases and J by 0 bases. CDR3 nucleotides: TGTGCCACCACGCTAGCGGGGGCTCGCTCCTACAATGAGCAGTTCTTC. As protein: CATTLAGARSYNEQFF.

CDR3 protein: CASSLGLAGGYEQYF. CDR3 DNA: TGCGCCAGCAGCCTCGGACTAGCGGGGGGTTACGAGCAGTACTTC. The genes are TRBV4-3 and TRBJ2-7, with 14 bases lining up with TRBD2. The junction had 3 bases not matched to a gene; V was cut back by 4 bases and J by 4 bases. Germline CDR1 reads LGHNA; CDR2 reads YSLEER. The CDR3 runs 15 residues.

The rearrangement links TRBV30 to TRBJ2-2; the D is unclear. The V gene's germline CDR1 is GTSNPN and CDR2 SVGIG (reference sequence). The CDR3 covers 13 residues. V gave up 4 bases and J gave up 2 bases, with 8 bases separating them. The CDR3 region is CAWTKTNTGELFF. CDR3 sequence (DNA): TGTGCCTGGACTAAGACTAACACCGGGGAGCTGTTTTTT.

The chain is built from TRBV19 and TRBJ2-5; TRBD1 agrees at 9 bases. The CDR3 loop spans 15 amino acids. After removal of 5 bases from V and 5 bases from J, the junction contained 9 bases not matched to a gene. The germline V gene encodes CDR1 LNHDA and CDR2 SQIVND (reference sequence). The CDR3 DNA reads as TGTGCCAGTAGTGCCGGGACAGGGATGAGTGAGACCCAGTACTTC. Protein product: CASSAGTGMSETQYF.

The chain recombines TRBV5-4 with TRBJ2-5; 7 nucleotides align to TRBD2. CDR1 SGHNT and CDR2 YYREEE come from the germline V gene (reference sequence). The CDR3 loop spans 14 amino acids. V gave up 2 bases and J gave up 4 bases; unmatched junction bases: 5. The CDR3 is CASSLSGARETQYF. DNA for the CDR3: TGTGCCAGCAGCTTAAGCGGGGCGCGAGAGACCCAGTACTTC.

This clone was counted a single time. The chain uses TRBV18 and TRBJ1-4; D is unclear. The length of the CDR3 is 16 residues. V was shortened by 5 bases and J by 4 bases, with 17 bases between the two germline ends. Looked up from germline, CDR1 is KGHSH and CDR2 is LQKENI. The CDR3 loop is CASSFGLTTNNEKLFF. CDR3 coding DNA: TGTGCCAGCTCATTCGGCCTGACAACAAATAATGAAAAACTGTTTTTT.

The chain carries TRBV18 and TRBJ2-1, with 9 positions matching TRBD2. CDR1 KGHSH and CDR2 LQKENI come from the germline V gene. Trimming removed 5 bases from V and 3 bases from J; junction bases left unmatched: 5. The CDR3 is 15 residues long. This CDR3 is CASSALAGNYNEQFF. In DNA, the CDR3 is TGTGCCAGCTCAGCTCTAGCGGGGAACTACAATGAGCAGTTCTTC.

The chain joins TRBV7-2 to TRBJ1-6; D possibly corresponds to TRBD1 (6 bases). CDR3 length: 16 residues. The ends were cut back, 3 bases at V and 1 base at J, with 10 bases in the middle. The V gene's germline CDR1 is SGHTA and CDR2 FQGNSA. In DNA, the CDR3 is TGTGCCAGCAGCTTGATGGGGGCTTCCTATAATTCACCCCTCCACTTT. It specifies CASSLMGASYNSPLHF.

V gene TRBV2 combines with J gene TRBJ2-2, with 8 nucleotides matching TRBD2. Germline lookup yields CDR1 SNHLY and CDR2 FYNNEI. This CDR3 has 14 residues. Germline trimming cut 5 bases from V and 6 bases from J; bases unmatched to any gene: 5. This chain's CDR3 is CASSRAGVSGELFF. CDR3 bases: TGTGCCAGCAGTCGAGCGGGGGTCTCCGGGGAGCTGTTTTTT.

The chain recombines TRBV7-8 with TRBJ1-3; D is undetermined. V lost 1 base to trimming and J lost 0 bases, with 16 bases between them. Germline CDR1 is SGHVS and CDR2 is FQNEAQ. The CDR3 sequence is 18 residues long. CDR3 sequence reads: CASSLDRVELSSGNTIYF. The CDR3 DNA reads TGTGCCAGCAGCTTAGACCGGGTTGAGTTAAGCTCTGGAAACACCATATATTTT.

The rearrangement uses TRBV7-2 and TRBJ1-2, with 9 bases that match TRBD1. This CDR3 has 17 amino acids. The junction had 7 bases not matched to a gene; V was cut back by 1 base and J by 1 base. Germline values: CDR1 SGHTA, CDR2 FQGNSA. CDR3 protein: CASSLGTGDSLNYGYTF. The CDR3 DNA reads TGTGCCAGCAGCTTAGGGACAGGGGATTCCCTTAACTATGGCTACACCTTC.

The chain links TRBV5-4 to TRBJ1-3; D perhaps matches TRBD1 (5 bases). With 2 bases removed from V and 6 bases from J, the gap between germline ends came to 12 bases. The CDR3 totals 14 residues. The V gene's germline CDR1 is SGHNT and CDR2 YYREEE (reference sequence). The DNA of the CDR3 is TGTGCCAGCAGCTTACAGGATAGGGCAAACACCATATATTTT. This codes for CASSLQDRANTIYF.

The chain is built from TRBV9 and TRBJ1-1; D perhaps matches TRBD1 (5 bases). Per the germline V gene, CDR1 is SGDLS and CDR2 is YYNGEE. With 0 bases removed from V and 5 bases from J, the gap between germline ends came to 14 bases. The CDR3 sequence is 15 residues long. The CDR3 reads CASSVGAGMRTEAFF. CDR3 nucleotides: TGTGCCAGCAGCGTAGGGGCAGGGATGAGGACTGAAGCTTTCTTT.